These T cell receptor beta chains were read from a single sample in a study of vaccination and CD4 T cells after COVID-19. For these receptors, no antigen is known. TCRdb re-called the PCR reads through MiXCR, storing one row per CDR3 protein. The sample has some 15,000 distinct CDR3 sequences, 47% seen once. The sequenced sample was CD4+ T cells from blood, cultured in vitro, obtained about 7 months after SARS-CoV-2 vaccination. These receptors were obtained from a human donor who had recovered from COVID-19. CDR3s include the opening cysteine and the closing phenylalanine or tryptophan. Each record gives: clone size, J gene, D gene, V gene, CDR3 protein, CDR3 DNA. D genes are given only for firm matches. Rows may omit the clone size; those that give it use once, few, many or a size class.

abundance: .
j_gene: TRBJ2-3
d_gene: TRBD2
v_gene: TRBV20-1
CDR3aa: CSATPLAGGTTTDTQYF
CDR3nt: TGCAGTGCCACACCCTTAGCGGGGGGGACGACCACAGATACGCAGTATTTT

abundance: few
j_gene: TRBJ2-7
d_gene: .
v_gene: TRBV7-2
CDR3aa: CASSRRRTTREQYF
CDR3nt: TGTGCCAGCAGCCGGCGGCGGACAACTCGGGAGCAGTACTTC

abundance: few
j_gene: TRBJ1-5
d_gene: .
v_gene: TRBV19
CDR3aa: CASSIDNGYSNQPQHF
CDR3nt: TGTGCCAGTAGTATAGATAACGGCTATAGCAATCAGCCCCAGCATTTT

abundance: few
j_gene: TRBJ1-3
d_gene: .
v_gene: TRBV20-1
CDR3aa: CSATRSGNTIYF
CDR3nt: TGCAGTGCTACCCGCTCTGGAAACACCATATATTTT

abundance: .
j_gene: TRBJ1-1
d_gene: .
v_gene: TRBV19
CDR3aa: CASSIGGDTEAFF
CDR3nt: TGTGCCAGTAGTATTGGGGGAGATACTGAAGCTTTCTTT

abundance: once
j_gene: TRBJ2-7
d_gene: TRBD2
v_gene: TRBV5-1
CDR3aa: CASSLRTSGRSSTYEQYF
CDR3nt: TGCGCCAGCAGCTTGAGAACTAGCGGACGCTCAAGTACCTACGAGCAGTACTTC

abundance: few
j_gene: TRBJ2-1
d_gene: .
v_gene: TRBV7-2
CDR3aa: CASRNLWRGRLYNEQFF
CDR3nt: TGTGCCAGCAGGAACCTTTGGCGGGGCAGGCTTTACAATGAGCAGTTCTTC

abundance: medium-sized
j_gene: TRBJ2-7
d_gene: TRBD1
v_gene: TRBV20-1
CDR3aa: CSAPDRAQQYF
CDR3nt: TGCAGTGCGCCGGACAGGGCCCAGCAGTACTTC

abundance: .
j_gene: TRBJ1-1
d_gene: .
v_gene: TRBV27
CDR3aa: CASSALMNTEAFF
CDR3nt: TGTGCCAGCAGCGCCCTCATGAACACTGAAGCTTTCTTT

abundance: .
j_gene: TRBJ2-1
d_gene: .
v_gene: TRBV7-2
CDR3aa: CASSRRPSGRSNNEQFF
CDR3nt: TGTGCCAGCAGCCGAAGGCCCAGCGGACGGTCAAACAATGAGCAGTTCTTC

abundance: few
j_gene: TRBJ1-6
d_gene: .
v_gene: TRBV7-9
CDR3aa: CASSLEVISSPLHF
CDR3nt: TGTGCCAGCAGCTTAGAGGTGATATCTTCACCCCTCCACTTT

abundance: .
j_gene: TRBJ1-1
d_gene: TRBD1
v_gene: TRBV27
CDR3aa: CASSSRGPTEAFF
CDR3nt: TGTGCCAGCAGTTCAAGGGGGCCCACTGAAGCTTTCTTT

abundance: few
j_gene: TRBJ2-5
d_gene: TRBD2
v_gene: TRBV24-1
CDR3aa: CATSLSPGGETQYF
CDR3nt: TGTGCCACCAGTTTATCCCCGGGAGGGGAGACCCAGTACTTC

abundance: few
j_gene: TRBJ2-5
d_gene: .
v_gene: TRBV6-1
CDR3aa: CASNGAETQYF
CDR3nt: TGTGCCAGCAATGGGGCTGAGACCCAGTACTTC

abundance: once
j_gene: TRBJ1-1
d_gene: .
v_gene: TRBV20-1
CDR3aa: CSARDDRVGTEAFF
CDR3nt: TGCAGTGCTAGGGACGACAGAGTTGGGACTGAAGCTTTCTTT

abundance: .
j_gene: TRBJ2-7
d_gene: TRBD1
v_gene: TRBV20-1
CDR3aa: CSAREARTGLYEQYF
CDR3nt: TGCAGTGCTAGAGAGGCCCGGACAGGATTATACGAGCAGTACTTC

abundance: .
j_gene: TRBJ2-1
d_gene: .
v_gene: TRBV6-1
CDR3aa: CASRDRDSHNEQFF
CDR3nt: TGTGCCAGCAGAGACCGGGACTCCCACAATGAGCAGTTCTTC

abundance: .
j_gene: TRBJ2-7
d_gene: TRBD1
v_gene: TRBV7-2
CDR3aa: CASSPDRVKPYEQYF
CDR3nt: TGTGCCAGCAGTCCCGACAGGGTAAAACCCTACGAGCAGTACTTC

abundance: .
j_gene: TRBJ2-7
d_gene: TRBD1
v_gene: TRBV10-3
CDR3aa: CAISDRDRSYEQYF
CDR3nt: TGTGCCATCAGTGACCGGGACAGGAGCTACGAGCAGTACTTC

abundance: .
j_gene: TRBJ1-5
d_gene: .
v_gene: TRBV15
CDR3aa: CATSPREGWGQPQHF
CDR3nt: TGTGCCACCAGCCCGCGGGAGGGTTGGGGTCAGCCCCAGCATTTT

abundance: .
j_gene: TRBJ1-1
d_gene: TRBD1
v_gene: TRBV6-1
CDR3aa: CASTRRFQGDTEAFF
CDR3nt: TGTGCCAGCACCAGAAGATTCCAGGGGGACACTGAAGCTTTCTTT

abundance: once
j_gene: TRBJ1-1
d_gene: .
v_gene: TRBV7-2
CDR3aa: CASSLAPGRGTEAFF
CDR3nt: TGTGCCAGCAGCTTAGCGCCAGGGCGGGGGACTGAAGCTTTCTTT

abundance: few
j_gene: TRBJ2-1
d_gene: TRBD2
v_gene: TRBV28
CDR3aa: CASRIGLAGVRAEQFF
CDR3nt: TGTGCCAGCAGAATAGGACTAGCGGGGGTTAGGGCTGAGCAGTTCTTC

abundance: few
j_gene: TRBJ1-5
d_gene: .
v_gene: TRBV19
CDR3aa: CASSSPGLNQPQHF
CDR3nt: TGTGCCAGTAGTTCCCCCGGCCTCAATCAGCCCCAGCATTTT

abundance: .
j_gene: TRBJ2-3
d_gene: TRBD2
v_gene: TRBV6-5
CDR3aa: CASSYNRLAGSQYF
CDR3nt: TGTGCCAGCAGTTACAACAGACTAGCGGGTTCGCAGTATTTT

abundance: once
j_gene: TRBJ2-1
d_gene: .
v_gene: TRBV20-1
CDR3aa: CSAREFRILSSYNEQFF
CDR3nt: TGCAGTGCTAGAGAGTTCAGGATTCTGTCCTCCTACAATGAGCAGTTCTTC

abundance: medium-sized
j_gene: TRBJ1-2
d_gene: .
v_gene: TRBV20-1
CDR3aa: CSARNRDYGYTF
CDR3nt: TGCAGTGCTCGTAACAGGGACTATGGCTACACCTTC

abundance: .
j_gene: TRBJ2-7
d_gene: .
v_gene: TRBV20-1
CDR3aa: CSARDRRGFYEQYF
CDR3nt: TGCAGTGCTAGAGATCGTAGGGGGTTCTACGAGCAGTACTTC

abundance: .
j_gene: TRBJ1-2
d_gene: TRBD1
v_gene: TRBV12-3/TRBV12-4
CDR3aa: CASRPQGSGGYTF
CDR3nt: TGTGCCAGCAGACCACAGGGGAGTGGTGGCTACACCTTC

abundance: .
j_gene: TRBJ2-6
d_gene: .
v_gene: TRBV7-3
CDR3aa: CASSRDFGANVLTF
CDR3nt: TGTGCCAGCAGCAGAGACTTCGGGGCCAACGTCCTGACTTTC

abundance: .
j_gene: TRBJ2-3
d_gene: .
v_gene: TRBV6-1
CDR3aa: CASISAGADTQYF
CDR3nt: TGTGCCAGCATATCTGCGGGGGCGGATACGCAGTATTTT

abundance: few
j_gene: TRBJ2-5
d_gene: TRBD2
v_gene: TRBV7-2
CDR3aa: CASSSSTSGGRQTQYF
CDR3nt: TGTGCCAGCAGCTCCTCGACTAGCGGCGGTCGTCAGACCCAGTACTTC

abundance: .
j_gene: TRBJ2-1
d_gene: TRBD1
v_gene: TRBV2
CDR3aa: CASGGQGAQNEQFF
CDR3nt: TGTGCCAGCGGGGGACAGGGGGCGCAAAATGAGCAGTTCTTC

abundance: .
j_gene: TRBJ2-7
d_gene: .
v_gene: TRBV6-5
CDR3aa: CASSYVRGPLYEQYF
CDR3nt: TGTGCCAGCAGTTACGTGCGGGGGCCCCTCTACGAGCAGTACTTC

abundance: .
j_gene: TRBJ2-1
d_gene: TRBD2
v_gene: TRBV7-2
CDR3aa: CASSFLAGVAYNEQFF
CDR3nt: TGTGCCAGCAGCTTCCTAGCGGGGGTAGCCTACAATGAGCAGTTCTTC

abundance: .
j_gene: TRBJ2-5
d_gene: .
v_gene: TRBV20-1
CDR3aa: CSARLATQETQYF
CDR3nt: TGCAGTGCTAGACTCGCGACTCAAGAGACCCAGTACTTC

abundance: .
j_gene: TRBJ2-5
d_gene: .
v_gene: TRBV20-1
CDR3aa: CSALTGETQYF
CDR3nt: TGCAGTGCCCTGACCGGGGAGACCCAGTACTTC

abundance: once
j_gene: TRBJ1-1
d_gene: TRBD1
v_gene: TRBV4-2
CDR3aa: CASSRLPTGVHEAFF
CDR3nt: TGTGCCAGCAGCCGCCTCCCCACAGGGGTCCATGAAGCTTTCTTT

abundance: once
j_gene: TRBJ2-1
d_gene: .
v_gene: TRBV20-1
CDR3aa: CSPDSINYNEQFF
CDR3nt: TGCAGTCCGGACTCTATTAACTACAATGAGCAGTTCTTC

abundance: once
j_gene: TRBJ2-2
d_gene: .
v_gene: TRBV15
CDR3aa: CATSRAGSGELFF
CDR3nt: TGTGCCACCAGCAGAGCAGGTTCCGGGGAGCTGTTTTTT